This TCR beta chain was sequenced during a study of siplizumab effects on memory and regulatory T cells. Study-level findings and limits: Apparently key alloresponse contributors, naive T cells also seemed more diverse than memory cells. Mapping to unstimulated subsets was achieved for only a minor fraction of alloreactive clones.

The study assayed approximately 100,000 TCR templates per sample. The protocol was immunoSEQ multiplex PCR, while the TCRdb copy is restricted to in-frame clones and leaves out a portion. Of about 98,000 clones listed, about 94% are singletons. The length of the CDR3 is 13 residues. CDR1 KGHSH and CDR2 LQKENI come from the germline V gene. The V and J ends lost 4 bases and 1 base respectively, with 7 bases between them. To note about this clone: Antigen unknown.

This sequence was found in a human donor in good health. The sequenced material came from CD4+ T cells sorted from blood. The V gene is TRBV18, the J gene TRBJ2-5; D is possibly TRBD2 (5 bases). The CDR3 sequence: CASSRLPQETQYF. In DNA, the CDR3 is TGTGCCAGCTCACGACTACCCCAAGAGACCCAGTACTTC. Complete variable domain (other parts from reference TRBV18 and TRBJ2-5): NAGVMQNPRHLVRRRGQEARLRCSPMKGHSHVYWYRQLPEEGLKFMVYLQKENIIDESGMPKERFSAEFPKEGPSILRIQQVVRGDSAAYFCASSRLPQETQYFGPGTRLLVL.